This T cell receptor beta chain stems from a study of T cell responses to AZD1222 COVID-19 vaccine. Whole-study findings and limits: Most donors were white British, females outnumbered males, and clonal diversity was possibly underestimated.

This clone was seen only once. The antigen remains undetermined. V was shortened by 3 bases and J by 1 base, with 12 bases between the two germline ends. This CDR3 has 15 amino acids. In germline, CDR1 is MNHEY, CDR2 SMNVEV (reference sequence). Repertoires were generated with immunoSEQ multiplex PCR, while TCRdb's copy carries only in-frame clones and drops some. Of 120,000 to 150,000 clones listed, about 82% are singletons. Analyses pooled second doses at about 4 or about 12 weeks. Here the sequenced sample was peripheral blood, taken 28 days after the second AZD1222 dose. This receptor was obtained from an adult who received the AZD1222 COVID-19 vaccine. The chain combines TRBV27 with TRBJ1-1, with TRBD1 as a possible D gene (5 bases). The CDR3 is CASSFWGERNTEAFF. The CDR3 bases are TGTGCCAGCAGTTTTTGGGGCGAAAGGAACACTGAAGCTTTCTTT.